The 28 T cell receptor beta chains presented below share a single source sample, sequenced in a study of blood T cell repertoires in COVID-19. Measured with immunoSEQ multiplex PCR; TCRdb has only the in-frame clones, and not every one. The sample includes 200,000 to 250,000 clones, roughly 90% seen only once; the top ten take approximately 2.6%. Sequenced material: peripheral blood. These receptors came from a woman aged 60 to 75 with acute or convalescent COVID-19.

This sequence joins TRBV12-5 and TRBJ1-5; 11 bases fit TRBD1. There are 16 residues in the CDR3. V was clipped by 4 bases and J by 3 bases; unmatched bases: 5. The germline gives CDR1 LGHNT, CDR2 FRNRAP. The DNA of the CDR3 is TGTGCTAGTGGTTACGGACAGGGGGCTCTCAATCAGCCCCAGCATTTT. Its protein product is CASGYGQGALNQPQHF.

The V and J genes are TRBV5-6 and TRBJ2-2; TRBD2 matches at 8 bases. Germline V gene sequence: CDR1 SGHDT, CDR2 YYEEEE. The CDR3 length is 14 residues. V shed 3 bases, J shed 4 bases, and the junction held 2 bases outside the gene matches. CDR3 loop: CASSSLAGTGELFF. The DNA for the CDR3 is TGTGCCAGCAGCTCCCTAGCGGGCACCGGGGAGCTGTTTTTT. Looking up the rest from reference TRBV5-6 and TRBJ2-2 gives the full variable domain: DAGVTQSPTHLIKTRGQQVTLRCSPKSGHDTVSWYQQALGQGPQFIFQYYEEEERQRGNFPDRFSGHQFPNYSSELNVNALLLGDSALYLCASSSLAGTGELFFGEGSRLTVL.

This rearrangement joins TRBV19 to TRBJ2-1; the D gene is possibly TRBD1 (6 bases). V was shortened by 3 bases and J by 4 bases, with 10 bases between the two germline ends. The CDR3 runs 14 residues. Germline values: CDR1 LNHDA, CDR2 SQIVND (reference sequence). CDR3 nucleotide sequence: TGTGCCAGTAGTATCACAGGGTTTTACAATGAGCAGTTCTTC. It codes for CASSITGFYNEQFF.

J is TRBJ1-2 and V is TRBV12-3 or TRBV12-4; D may be TRBD1 (6 bases). CDR3 length: 13 residues. V was clipped by 6 bases and J by 1 base, with 9 bases between them. The CDR3 DNA sequence: TGTGCCAGCAGACCGGGACATAACTATGGCTACACCTTC. It translates to CASRPGHNYGYTF.

The chain carries TRBV7-9 and TRBJ2-7; perhaps TRBD2 as D (6 bases). Trimming stripped 5 bases from V and 2 bases from J, with 16 bases between. The V gene's germline CDR1 is SEHNR and CDR2 FQNEAQ (reference sequence). The CDR3 is 15 amino acids. CDR3 loop: CASSAAGWGAYEQYF. In nucleotides, the CDR3 is TGTGCCAGCAGCGCGGCAGGGTGGGGGGCCTACGAGCAGTACTTC.

This clone was seen only once. The rearrangement joins TRBV14 to TRBJ1-4; D perhaps matches TRBD1 (6 bases). Germline assignment: CDR1 SGHDN and CDR2 FVKESK. V lost 6 bases, J lost 7 bases, and 15 bases lay in between. The CDR3 loop spans 14 amino acids. The CDR3 is CASRITGRGEKLFF. For the CDR3, the DNA is TGTGCCAGCAGGATAACAGGGAGGGGTGAAAAACTGTTTTTT.

This chain links TRBV3-1 (or the pseudogene TRBV3-2) with TRBJ2-5; D not resolved. With 0 bases removed from V and 8 bases from J, the gap between germline ends came to 16 bases. Germline V lookup: CDR1 LGHDT, CDR2 YNNKEL (reference sequence). The CDR3 is 15 amino acids. This CDR3 reads CASSQDENARYTQYF. The CDR3 DNA reads as TGTGCCAGCAGCCAAGATGAGAATGCGCGATATACCCAGTACTTC.

The rearrangement uses TRBV18 and TRBJ2-1; 9 bases fit TRBD2. Trimming at V came to 5 bases and at J to 0 bases, leaving 5 bases not matched to a gene. CDR1 is KGHSH and CDR2 is LQKENI in the germline V gene. The length of the CDR3 is 16 residues. CDR3 sequence reads: CASSGSGSISYNEQFF. CDR3 sequence (DNA): TGTGCCAGCTCAGGTAGCGGGAGCATCTCCTACAATGAGCAGTTCTTC.

CDR3 DNA: TGTGCCCGAGGGGGCTGGCAGGGGAATCCCTATGGCTACACCTTC. It specifies CARGGWQGNPYGYTF. The chain is built from TRBV3-1 (or the pseudogene TRBV3-2) and TRBJ1-2; 7 bases are a match to TRBD1. The V and J ends lost 11 bases and 4 bases, in that order; junction bases with no gene match: 16. Germline-derived CDR1 and CDR2 are LGHDT and YNNKEL (reference sequence). The length of the CDR3 is 15 residues.

This sequence joins TRBV29-1 and TRBJ2-2; a possible D gene is TRBD1 (6 bases). V shed 7 bases and J shed 0 bases, with 12 bases lying between them. The CDR3 covers 14 residues. Germline-derived CDR1 and CDR2 are SQVTM and ANQGSEA. For the CDR3, the DNA is TGCAGCGCTAGGGGACACACGAACACCGGGGAGCTGTTTTTT. It encodes CSARGHTNTGELFF.

This chain links TRBV2 with TRBJ1-5; weak D call: TRBD1 (5 bases). The germline V gene has CDR1 SNHLY and CDR2 FYNNEI. V was shortened by 4 bases and J by 1 base, with 20 bases between the two germline ends. The CDR3 is 18 amino acids. The CDR3, as DNA: TGTGCCAGCAGTGTCGGATCGGGCAGGGAACGAAGCAATCAGCCCCAGCATTTT. Translating it yields CASSVGSGRERSNQPQHF.

The chain recombines TRBV3-1 (or the pseudogene TRBV3-2) with TRBJ1-1; 9 bases match TRBD1. The germline V gene encodes CDR1 LGHDT and CDR2 YNNKEL (reference sequence). The trim removed 4 bases at V and 1 base at J, leaving 7 bases unmatched. The length of the CDR3 is 16 residues. This chain's CDR3 is CASSLMTGGGNTEAFF. The CDR3, as DNA: TGTGCCAGCAGCCTTATGACAGGGGGAGGGAACACTGAAGCTTTCTTT.

The J gene is TRBJ2-1, the V gene TRBV19; 13 bases are shared with TRBD2. The CDR3 has 16 amino acids. The germline CDR1 and CDR2 sequences are LNHDA and SQIVND (reference sequence). The trim removed 3 bases at V and 10 bases at J, leaving 9 bases unmatched. The CDR3 region is CASSISTSGRADEQFF. The CDR3 region has the DNA TGTGCCAGTAGTATCAGTACTAGCGGGAGGGCCGACGAGCAGTTCTTC.

V and J are TRBV30 and TRBJ1-2, with 8 bases fitting TRBD1. Trimming took 2 bases from V and 4 from J; bases not matched to a gene: 9. Germline-derived CDR1 and CDR2 are GTSNPN and SVGIG (reference sequence). The CDR3 is 15 residues long. For the CDR3, the DNA is TGTGCCTGGAGTCCCGGACAGGGAGGGAGCTATGGCTACACCTTC. This translates into CAWSPGQGGSYGYTF.

CDR3 amino acids: CASSGGYSNQPQHF. The CDR3 nucleotides are TGTGCCAGCAGCGGGGGCTATAGCAATCAGCCCCAGCATTTT. V is TRBV9 and J is TRBJ1-5; tentative D call: TRBD1 (5 bases). Trimming took 3 bases from V and 0 from J, leaving 7 bases between them. This CDR3 contains 14 residues. In germline, CDR1 is SGDLS, CDR2 YYNGEE. The full variable domain, in which reference TRBV9 and TRBJ1-5 provide the parts outside the CDR3, is DSGVTQTPKHLITATGQRVTLRCSPRSGDLSVYWYQQSLDQGLQFLIQYYNGEERAKGNILERFSAQQFPDLHSELNLSSLELGDSALYFCASSGGYSNQPQHFGDGTRLSIL.

This clone was picked up one time. The chain uses TRBV4-2 and TRBJ1-2; D unclear. V gave up 5 bases and J gave up 8 bases, with 12 bases separating them. CDR1 is LGHNA, CDR2 YNFKEQ, per germline. This CDR3 has 12 residues. The CDR3 reads CASSVAAKGYTF. The DNA of the CDR3 is TGTGCCAGCAGCGTCGCCGCGAAGGGCTACACCTTC.

The V gene is TRBV6-1, the J gene TRBJ2-4, with D hard to call. Germline CDR1 is MNHNS and CDR2 is SASEGT. The CDR3 is 15 residues long. Between the trimmed V and J ends, which lost 0 bases and 2 bases, there was a span of 8 bases. The CDR3 DNA follows: TGTGCCAGCAGTGAAGCCGGTGGGCCCAAAAACATTCAGTACTTC. It is translated as CASSEAGGPKNIQYF.

The chain links TRBV11-2 to TRBJ2-7; TRBD2 agrees at 8 bases. This CDR3 spans 13 amino acids. Germline V gene sequence: CDR1 SGHAT, CDR2 FQNNGV. J was trimmed by 4 bases and V by 7 bases; bases with no gene match: 6. CDR3 residues: CASNGGGPYEQYF. The CDR3 bases are TGTGCCAGCAATGGCGGGGGGCCGTACGAGCAGTACTTC.

The rearrangement links TRBV7-9 to TRBJ2-2; D is undetermined. The CDR3 is 15 amino acids. V was pared by 1 base and J by 2 bases, with 8 bases between. Germline V gene lookup returns CDR1 SEHNR and CDR2 FQNEAQ (reference sequence). Here the CDR3 reads CASSLDSINTGELFF. The CDR3 nucleotides are TGTGCCAGCAGCTTAGACAGCATCAACACCGGGGAGCTGTTTTTT.

This chain links TRBV3-1 (or the pseudogene TRBV3-2) with TRBJ1-5, with TRBD1 matching 10 bases. This CDR3 contains 15 residues. CDR1 and CDR2 (germline): LGHDT, YNNKEL (reference sequence). V gave up 3 bases and J gave up 4 bases; unmatched junction bases: 3. Written as DNA, the CDR3 is TGTGCCAGCAGCCATGGGGGACAGGGGAATCAGCCCCAGCATTTT. Residues: CASSHGGQGNQPQHF.

This chain links TRBV5-4 with TRBJ1-4, with a possible D match to TRBD1 (6 bases). V lost 1 base to trimming and J lost 7 bases, with 14 bases between them. There are 15 residues in the CDR3. Germline V gene data show CDR1 as SGHNT and CDR2 as YYREEE (reference sequence). CDR3 protein: CASSLLQGPGEKLFF. In DNA, the CDR3 is TGTGCCAGCAGCTTGTTGCAGGGGCCTGGTGAAAAACTGTTTTTT.

This clone was seen once. This chain uses TRBV5-4 with TRBJ1-3, with D possibly matching TRBD1 (5 bases). The length of the CDR3 is 13 residues. Germline V gene lookup returns CDR1 SGHNT and CDR2 YYREEE (reference sequence). V lost 4 bases to trimming and J lost 11 bases, with 16 bases between them. In nucleotides, the CDR3 is TGTGCCAGCAGCCACGTAGACAGATCGGCCATATATTTT. Translation: CASSHVDRSAIYF.

The genes are TRBV5-8 and TRBJ2-7; a possible D gene is TRBD1 (6 bases). The CDR3 totals 16 residues. Germline-derived CDR1 and CDR2 are SGHTS and YDEGEE. V dropped 3 bases and J dropped 4 bases, with 20 bases sitting between them. The CDR3 nucleotides are TGTGCCAGCAGCTCCTCCTACGGCACAGGGTTTTACGAGCAGTACTTC. Translating it yields CASSSSYGTGFYEQYF.

J is TRBJ1-2 and V is TRBV19; TRBD1 matches at 10 bases. Germline V gene data show CDR1 as LNHDA and CDR2 as SQIVND (reference sequence). There are 14 residues in the CDR3. With V trimmed by 5 bases and J by 4 bases, 4 bases remained unmatched. CDR3 coding DNA: TGTGCCAGTAGTGCGACAGGGGGCGTCTATGGCTACACCTTC. It specifies CASSATGGVYGYTF. Full variable domain (remainder filled in from reference TRBV19 and TRBJ1-2): DGGITQSPKYLFRKEGQNVTLSCEQNLNHDAMYWYRQDPGQGLRLIYYSQIVNDFQKGDIAEGYSVSREKKESFPLTVTSAQKNPTAFYLCASSATGGVYGYTFGSGTRLTVV.

This clone has just a few counts. The V gene is TRBV30, the J gene TRBJ2-6; D gene ambiguous. Germline V CDR1 and CDR2: GTSNPN, SVGIG (reference sequence). The CDR3 has 12 residues. V was shortened by 4 bases and J by 1 base, with 2 bases between the two germline ends. The CDR3 bases are TGTGCCTGGACTTCTGGGGCCAACGTCCTGACTTTC. Translation gives CAWTSGANVLTF.

This chain uses TRBV11-2 with TRBJ2-7; 8 bases agree with TRBD1. Unmatched junction bases numbered 8, after V lost 4 bases and J lost 3 bases. This CDR3 is 15 amino acids long. Per the germline V gene, CDR1 is SGHAT and CDR2 is FQNNGV. The CDR3 region is CASSSTGTGYYEQYF. The CDR3 DNA sequence: TGTGCCAGCAGCTCTACCGGGACAGGATACTACGAGCAGTACTTC.

This sequence joins TRBV11-2 and TRBJ2-3; 13 nucleotides line up with TRBD2. The CDR3 has 15 residues. J gave up 4 bases and V 5 bases, and 3 bases lay outside the gene matches. The germline V gene encodes CDR1 SGHAT and CDR2 FQNNGV. CDR3 sequence reads: CASSTSGGAPDTQYF. The CDR3 DNA sequence: TGTGCCAGCAGCACTAGCGGGGGGGCCCCAGATACGCAGTATTTT.

The J gene is TRBJ2-5, the V gene TRBV30, with D possibly matching TRBD2 (5 bases). CDR3 length: 12 amino acids. Trimming removed 2 bases from V and 4 bases from J, with 8 bases in between. Germline loops: CDR1 GTSNPN, CDR2 SVGIG (reference sequence). DNA for the CDR3: TGTGCCTGGAGTCGTCGGGGAGAGACCCAGTACTTC. Translating it yields CAWSRRGETQYF.